The 17 T cell receptor beta chains given below trace back to one sample, sequenced in a study of blood T cell repertoires in COVID-19. The assay was immunoSEQ multiplex PCR, and TCRdb's table has in-frame clones only and misses some. The sample carries 200,000 to 250,000 clones, 70% to 90% recorded once. Source material: peripheral blood. These receptors were taken from a woman younger than 35 who had recovered from COVID-19.

The V gene is TRBV11-2, the J gene TRBJ1-2; TRBD1 agrees at 10 bases. The CDR3 spans 16 residues. From germline, CDR1 is SGHAT and CDR2 FQNNGV. The ends lost 5 bases at V and 5 bases at J; junction bases unmatched: 11. This CDR3 reads CASSPLTGGGRYGYTF. CDR3 coding DNA: TGTGCCAGCAGCCCACTGACAGGGGGCGGCAGGTATGGCTACACCTTC.

This clone occurred once. The chain employs TRBV25-1 and TRBJ2-4; 11 bases fit TRBD2. The CDR3 contains 16 residues. The trim removed 4 bases at V and 0 bases at J, leaving 2 bases unmatched. CDR1 and CDR2 (germline): MGHDK, SYGVNS. CDR3 protein: CASSGLAGLAKNIQYF. The CDR3 nucleotides are TGTGCCAGCAGTGGACTAGCGGGGTTAGCCAAAAACATTCAGTACTTC.

The V and J genes are TRBV7-3 and TRBJ2-2; D is undetermined. This CDR3 contains 12 residues. V was clipped by 5 bases and J by 4 bases, with 5 bases between them. The germline V gene encodes CDR1 SGHTA and CDR2 FQGTGA. The CDR3 reads CASSALTGELFF. The CDR3 coding sequence is TGTGCCAGCAGCGCGCTCACCGGGGAGCTGTTTTTT.

The J gene is TRBJ2-1, the V gene TRBV3-1 (or the pseudogene TRBV3-2); the match to TRBD2 covers 11 bases. The CDR3 is made up of 14 amino acids. V shed 8 bases and J 3 bases; nucleotides not matched to a gene: 3. Germline assignment: CDR1 LGHDT and CDR2 YNNKEL (reference sequence). CDR3 sequence reads: CASQGLAVYNEQFF. The CDR3, as DNA: TGTGCCAGCCAGGGACTAGCGGTCTACAATGAGCAGTTCTTC.

The rearrangement uses TRBV9 and TRBJ2-7; D is unresolved. There are 12 residues in the CDR3. Germline lookup yields CDR1 SGDLS and CDR2 YYNGEE. Trimming took off 4 bases at V and 6 bases at J, with 11 bases between the two ends. For the CDR3, the DNA is TGTGCCAGCAGCCCGACGTCGGGCGAGCAGTACTTC. Translation gives CASSPTSGEQYF. The full variable domain, with the rest looked up from reference TRBV9 and TRBJ2-7, is DSGVTQTPKHLITATGQRVTLRCSPRSGDLSVYWYQQSLDQGLQFLIQYYNGEERAKGNILERFSAQQFPDLHSELNLSSLELGDSALYFCASSPTSGEQYFGPGTRLTVT.

This clone was picked up one time. Its ends do not fully match the called genes, so a read error is possible. The genes are TRBV2 and TRBJ2-7; 7 bases are shared with TRBD2. Germline V lookup: CDR1 SNHLY, CDR2 FYNNEI. The CDR3 is made up of 12 amino acids. This chain's CDR3 is CASSFYEGTKHF. The CDR3 coding sequence is TGTGCCAGCAGTTTTTATGAGGGGACTAAACACTTC.

The V and J genes are TRBV3-1 (or the pseudogene TRBV3-2) and TRBJ2-3, with TRBD2 matching over 9 bases. V shed 4 bases, J shed 3 bases, and the junction held 8 bases outside the gene matches. In germline, CDR1 is LGHDT, CDR2 YNNKEL (reference sequence). The CDR3 consists of 16 residues. Here the CDR3 DNA reads TGTGCCAGCAGCCCTCTACATAGCGGGAGAACAGATACGCAGTATTTT. Residues: CASSPLHSGRTDTQYF.

This chain joins TRBV4-1 and TRBJ2-1, with D possibly being TRBD2 (5 bases). Between the trimmed V and J ends, which lost 4 bases and 10 bases, there was a span of 17 bases. CDR1 is MGHRA and CDR2 is YSYEKL in the germline V gene. CDR3 length equals 14 residues. The CDR3 region has the DNA TGCGCCAGCAGCCCTACTAGGACCGCGGGCGAGCAGTTCTTC. Its translation is CASSPTRTAGEQFF.

CDR3 residues: CATKSYEQYF. The CDR3 nucleotides read TGTGCCACTAAGTCTTACGAGCAGTACTTC. The V and J genes are TRBV10-3 and TRBJ2-7; D gene uncertain. CDR3 length equals 10 residues. Deletions cut 10 bases from V and 4 bases from J, with 8 bases between. The germline CDR1 and CDR2 sequences are ENHRY and SYGVKD.

J is TRBJ2-1 and V is TRBV4-2; D might be TRBD1 (5 bases). Germline-derived CDR1 and CDR2 are LGHNA and YNFKEQ. V lost 0 bases and J lost 7, with 10 bases in between. CDR3 size: 14 residues. The CDR3 DNA sequence: TGTGCCAGCAGCCAAGATCAAAAGGGGAATGAGCAGTTCTTC. It specifies CASSQDQKGNEQFF.

This chain connects TRBV5-1 to TRBJ2-1; TRBD2 agrees at 10 bases. V lost 5 bases to trimming and J lost 3 bases; unmatched junction nucleotides: 17. The CDR3 runs to 19 residues. The germline CDR1 and CDR2 sequences are SGHRS and YFSETQ. The CDR3: CASRDTSGRASPNYNEQFF. The CDR3 DNA reads TGCGCCAGCAGGGATACAAGCGGGAGGGCCTCCCCGAACTACAATGAGCAGTTCTTC. The full variable domain, in which reference TRBV5-1 and TRBJ2-1 provide the parts outside the CDR3, is KAGVTQTPRYLIKTRGQQVTLSCSPISGHRSVSWYQQTPGQGLQFLFEYFSETQRNKGNFPGRFSGRQFSNSRSEMNVSTLELGDSALYLCASRDTSGRASPNYNEQFFGPGTRLTVL.

This chain links TRBV19 with TRBJ1-2; D unclear. V dropped 2 bases and J dropped 4 bases, with 11 bases sitting between them. Germline V gene data show CDR1 as LNHDA and CDR2 as SQIVND (reference sequence). This CDR3 region has 14 residues. In DNA form, the CDR3 reads TGTGCCAGTAGTATAAAGGGAGTGGTCTATGGCTACACCTTC. Translation: CASSIKGVVYGYTF.

This chain uses TRBV15 with TRBJ1-2; 7 bases agree with TRBD1. From germline, CDR1 is LNHNV and CDR2 YYDKDF (reference sequence). The CDR3 spans 16 residues. J gave up 2 bases and V 3 bases, and 9 bases lay outside the gene matches. This CDR3 is CATSRKYGQANYGYTF. CDR3 sequence (DNA): TGTGCCACCAGCAGGAAATATGGACAGGCCAACTATGGCTACACCTTC. Full variable domain (remainder filled in from reference TRBV15 and TRBJ1-2): DAMVIQNPRYQVTQFGKPVTLSCSQTLNHNVMYWYQQKSSQAPKLLFHYYDKDFNNEADTPDNFQSRRPNTSFCFLDIRSPGLGDTAMYLCATSRKYGQANYGYTFGSGTRLTVV.

This clone was detected only once. V usage is TRBV24-1 and J usage is TRBJ2-7; D may be TRBD2 (7 bases). Germline assignment: CDR1 KGHDR and CDR2 SFDVKD. V shed 9 bases and J shed 2 bases, with 10 bases lying between them. This CDR3 has 12 amino acids. CDR3 in amino acids: CATGGAAYEQYF. CDR3 in DNA: TGTGCCACCGGGGGGGCGGCCTACGAGCAGTACTTC.

In this sample, this clone turned up a few times. The rearrangement joins TRBV19 to TRBJ2-7; possibly TRBD1 for D (6 bases). The length of the CDR3 is 15 residues. V was shortened by 3 bases and J by 1 base, with 13 bases between the two germline ends. The germline V gene has CDR1 LNHDA and CDR2 SQIVND (reference sequence). The CDR3 region has the DNA TGTGCCAGTAGTATTAGCAGGGGACCTTCCTACGAGCAGTACTTC. Its translation: CASSISRGPSYEQYF.

This chain joins TRBV2 and TRBJ2-1; perhaps TRBD1 as D (5 bases). Trimming took off 9 bases at V and 3 bases at J, with 15 bases between the two ends. The V gene's germline CDR1 is SNHLY and CDR2 FYNNEI. The CDR3 spans 14 residues. CDR3 coding DNA: TGTGCCAGGACACGAGACCAGGGCTACAATGAGCAGTTCTTC. This translates into CARTRDQGYNEQFF.

The chain uses TRBV2 and TRBJ2-3; D is unclear. The CDR3 is 12 residues long. The ends were cut back, 6 bases at V and 6 bases at J, with 10 bases in the middle. Germline CDR1 and CDR2: SNHLY and FYNNEI. CDR3 sequence (DNA): TGTGCCAGCAGCAGACTGCTGGATACGCAGTATTTT. This sequence encodes CASSRLLDTQYF. The full variable domain, in which reference TRBV2 and TRBJ2-3 provide the parts outside the CDR3, is EPEVTQTPSHQVTQMGQEVILRCVPISNHLYFYWYRQILGQKVEFLVSFYNNEISEKSEIFDDQFSVERPDGSNFTLKIRSTKLEDSAMYFCASSRLLDTQYFGPGTRLTVL.